The clone carrying this TCR beta chain was detected only a few times. As yet, its antigen is unknown. The V gene lost 3 bases and the J gene lost 0 bases, with 7 bases spanning the gap. From germline, CDR1 is DFQATT and CDR2 SNEGSKA (reference sequence). This CDR3 has 13 amino acids. The sample originates from a study of human T cells and chemical hapten exposure. Study conclusions and caveats: Expanded TCR sets contained significantly more large CDR3 similarity clusters than controls.

Stated time point: pre-sensitization, week 0. Treatment reported: therapeutic diphenylcyclopropenone sensitization with weekly scalp DPC. Participating donors were patients with alopecia, aged 18 to 70 years, considered appropriate candidates for DPC. Individual cDNA molecules each carried unique molecular identifiers attached by the library. Original handling: From 23,224 to 690,600 TCRs were found per sample, with a median of approximately 96,000. Via MiXCR, TCRdb re-called the RACE reads, giving one row per CDR3 protein. It is TCRdb's table, rather than the study itself, that gives the V and J calls and clone size. In the table there are some 360,000 distinct CDR3 sequences, 5.1% of which are singletons.

The sample was whole blood, taken in connection with sensitization to the hapten diphenylcyclopropenone (DPC). The V call is TRBV20-1, the J call TRBJ2-3; D uncertain. The clonotype comes from a woman in her forties or fifties with alopecia areata. Some clones in this sample may be carry-over from other donors' samples. CDR3 nucleotides: TGCAGTGCTAGTCCACCTAGCACAGATACGCAGTATTTT. Its protein is CSASPPSTDTQYF.